These T cell receptor beta chains were read from a single sample in a study of blood T cell repertoires in COVID-19. The repertoire was sequenced with immunoSEQ multiplex PCR; TCRdb's copy has only in-frame clones and lacks some. The table has about 89,000 clones, more than 60% seen once. The sample taken for sequencing was peripheral blood. The origin of the receptors is a human donor in a cohort sampled during active COVID-19. Both conserved end residues are part of each CDR3.

V gene	J gene	CDR3 protein
TRBV2	TRBJ2-7	CASSEQGVLYEQYF
TRBV7-3	TRBJ2-7	CASSTDSPPYEQYF
TRBV7-8	TRBJ2-7	CASSRTGSSYEQYF
TRBV9	TRBJ2-1	CASSPRSSGGVEQFF
TRBV5-8	TRBJ2-5	CASSLGRTQETQYF
TRBV18	TRBJ2-1	CASSRQGSGGNNEQFF
TRBV5-1	TRBJ2-2	CASSSNFEAELFF
TRBV6-5	TRBJ1-5	CASSPGTGLKPQHF
TRBV27	TRBJ1-1	CASSLRQGEAFF
TRBV9	TRBJ2-1	CASTRLAGGPTGPYNEQFF
TRBV14	TRBJ2-2	CASSQDLGVVNTGELFF
TRBV27	TRBJ1-4	CASSFGRANEKLFF
TRBV7-9	TRBJ1-5	CASSLEGGAGQPQHF
TRBV9	TRBJ2-3	CASSVAGAGSGSQDTQYF
TRBV9	TRBJ1-4	CASSVQGIANEKLFF
TRBV7-2	TRBJ2-1	CASSPAWTSGRGNEQFF
TRBV18	TRBJ1-1	CASSPQATNTEAFF
TRBV7-8	TRBJ2-5	CASSRLAGLGEETQYF
TRBV9	TRBJ1-6	CASSVEGQNNSPLHF
TRBV6-1	TRBJ2-7	CASSKALVRYEQYF
TRBV18	TRBJ2-1	CASSRGTSGTSEQFF
TRBV3-1/TRBV3-2	TRBJ2-5	CASSPLSRGGETQYF
TRBV5-1	TRBJ2-3	CASSPLDRAGTDTQYF
TRBV6-5	TRBJ2-7	CASSSRTGVSYEQYF
TRBV30	TRBJ1-5	CAWSVQGDQPQHF
TRBV29-1	TRBJ2-3	CSVEGTSGSISMNTQYF
TRBV29-1	TRBJ2-7	CSVVLREGYEQYF
TRBV5-1	TRBJ2-1	CASSLMQSSYNEQFF
TRBV4-3	TRBJ2-7	CASSQEVPGLPSYEQYF
TRBV3-1/TRBV3-2	TRBJ1-1	CASSKASGRGTEAFF
TRBV2	TRBJ1-4	CASSGGSATNEKLFF
TRBV11-1	TRBJ2-6	CASSLRRGSGANVLTF
TRBV20-1	TRBJ2-5	CSAPSMTQYF
TRBV28	TRBJ2-3	CASSLPKITQYF
TRBV7-9	TRBJ1-4	CASSLGTGLRKLFF
TRBV5-1	TRBJ2-3	CASSNSDTQYF
TRBV2	TRBJ1-6	CASRDPGQGASSYNSPLHF
TRBV5-1	TRBJ2-1	CASSLNQAGDDEQFF
TRBV7-2	TRBJ2-5	CASSSYGQGPKTQYF
TRBV29-1	TRBJ2-1	CSVLKRGGLATQFF
TRBV2	TRBJ2-2	CASSDLARTGELFF
TRBV7-9	TRBJ2-7	CAIDRPSYEQYF
TRBV2	TRBJ2-7	CASSDERAGYEQYF
TRBV29-1	TRBJ2-7	CSVQRLAGDVGEQYF
TRBV6-5	TRBJ2-1	CASSLSRGSYNEQFF
TRBV7-9	TRBJ1-1	CAGTTGINTEAFF
TRBV28	TRBJ1-5	CASSLPGINQPQHF
TRBV28	TRBJ2-7	CASRVQPPASGVYEQYF
TRBV4-3	TRBJ2-2	CASSQTGGRYTGELFF
TRBV6-5	TRBJ2-5	CASSYWDSRQETQYF
TRBV30	TRBJ2-1	CAYTTSGSFEQFF
TRBV9	TRBJ2-2	CASSVEGSGFGELFF
TRBV24-1	TRBJ2-3	CATSDKRDYTDTQYF
TRBV30	TRBJ2-3	CAWSRETGSTFTDTQYF
TRBV21-1	TRBJ2-7	CASSSTGQGSREQYF
TRBV7-9	TRBJ2-4	CASSPRTGALLAKNIQYF
TRBV6-2/TRBV6-3	TRBJ2-1	CASSRPRDRGNEQFF